This is a list of T cell receptor beta chains from one sample in a study of blood T cell repertoires in COVID-19. Generated by immunoSEQ multiplex PCR, the TCRdb table keeps only in-frame clones and is missing some. The profile shows under 250,000 clones, roughly 86% of them singletons. The sample was peripheral blood. These receptor sequences come from a woman aged 60-75 years who had recovered from COVID-19. The conserved cysteine and the conserved F or W are not part of the CDR3 here. Fields, in order: CDR3 protein, clone size, V gene, J gene. Size is omitted from some rows. Given values are once, few, many or a class for expanded clones.

cdr3_aa: AISVREPGQGAGELF
clone_size: -
v_call: TRBV10-3
j_call: TRBJ2-2

cdr3_aa: ASSLWSGNTGELF
clone_size: -
v_call: TRBV28
j_call: TRBJ2-2

cdr3_aa: ASGLDPGWGQFTGELF
clone_size: -
v_call: TRBV12-5
j_call: TRBJ2-2

cdr3_aa: ASSTTQGLSEKLF
clone_size: -
v_call: TRBV28
j_call: TRBJ1-4

cdr3_aa: ASRGPGRGRYGYT
clone_size: -
v_call: TRBV2
j_call: TRBJ1-2

cdr3_aa: ASSSGHGTGYT
clone_size: -
v_call: TRBV5-4
j_call: TRBJ1-2

cdr3_aa: ASSFGGTGAVNQPQH
clone_size: -
v_call: TRBV6-2/TRBV6-3
j_call: TRBJ1-5

cdr3_aa: ASSLLDRGWNTEAF
clone_size: -
v_call: TRBV6-6
j_call: TRBJ1-1

cdr3_aa: ASSVGTVSTDTQY
clone_size: -
v_call: TRBV5-6
j_call: TRBJ2-3

cdr3_aa: ASEAVGNQPQH
clone_size: -
v_call: TRBV19
j_call: TRBJ1-5

cdr3_aa: ASSVRQGANTIY
clone_size: -
v_call: TRBV9
j_call: TRBJ1-3

cdr3_aa: ASSYAHRAANEQF
clone_size: -
v_call: TRBV6-5
j_call: TRBJ2-1

cdr3_aa: SAGGGDTQY
clone_size: once
v_call: TRBV20-1
j_call: TRBJ2-3

cdr3_aa: ASSEDPGGATGELF
clone_size: once
v_call: TRBV9
j_call: TRBJ2-2

cdr3_aa: ASSWDSQETQY
clone_size: once
v_call: TRBV5-6
j_call: TRBJ2-5

cdr3_aa: ASSQGPLAGGPTGELF
clone_size: -
v_call: TRBV4-2
j_call: TRBJ2-2

cdr3_aa: ASSQRDSTQPQH
clone_size: -
v_call: TRBV6-5
j_call: TRBJ1-5

cdr3_aa: SAQGWAGYT
clone_size: -
v_call: TRBV20-1
j_call: TRBJ1-2

cdr3_aa: ASSFTGAGQPQH
clone_size: -
v_call: TRBV27
j_call: TRBJ1-5

cdr3_aa: ASSLYRAGQPQH
clone_size: -
v_call: TRBV5-6
j_call: TRBJ1-5

cdr3_aa: ASSPRTPSPGTQY
clone_size: -
v_call: TRBV18
j_call: TRBJ2-5

cdr3_aa: AISERGSDDYGYT
clone_size: -
v_call: TRBV10-3
j_call: TRBJ1-2

cdr3_aa: SAGTGVSYEQY
clone_size: -
v_call: TRBV29-1
j_call: TRBJ2-7

cdr3_aa: ASSRGTGLAYTEAF
clone_size: -
v_call: TRBV7-8
j_call: TRBJ1-1

cdr3_aa: ASSSGTSGFDEQF
clone_size: -
v_call: TRBV11-1
j_call: TRBJ2-1